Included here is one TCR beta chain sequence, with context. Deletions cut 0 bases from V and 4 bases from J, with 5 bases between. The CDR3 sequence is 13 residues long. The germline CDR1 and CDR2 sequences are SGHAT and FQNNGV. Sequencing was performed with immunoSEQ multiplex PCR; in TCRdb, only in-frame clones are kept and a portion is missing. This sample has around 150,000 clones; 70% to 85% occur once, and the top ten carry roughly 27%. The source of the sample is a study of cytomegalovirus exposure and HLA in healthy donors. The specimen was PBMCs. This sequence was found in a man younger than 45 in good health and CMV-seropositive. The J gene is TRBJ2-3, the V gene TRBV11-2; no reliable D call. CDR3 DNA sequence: TGTGCCAGCAGCTTAGAAATAGCAGATACGCAGTATTTT. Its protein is CASSLEIADTQYF.